The clone carrying this TCR beta chain has more than one count but fewer than ten. Its target is not known. The data belong to a study of T cells after yellow fever vaccination. The study, taken as a whole, reports: Abundant contaminating clonotypes from the bulk population could appear in FACS-sorted repertoires. Most primary-vaccination clones reappeared after the booster (about 97% CD4, 85% to 90% CD8).

CDR1 is SGHAT and CDR2 is FQNNGV in the germline V gene. The J segment lost 4 bases and the V segment lost 1 base, leaving 14 bases of the junction unmatched. This CDR3 has 19 amino acids. The authors made TCR cDNA by 5'RACE template switching, adding a universal primer site and UMIs. Each CDR3 protein is one row after TCRdb ran MiXCR on the 5' RACE reads. In the table there are a few hundred thousand distinct CDR3 sequences, roughly 8.3% of which are singletons. The clonotype comes from a man aged 18 to 30 who received the YFV17D yellow fever vaccine. Sample: PBMCs, taken roughly seven weeks after the first yellow fever vaccination. This chain joins TRBV11-2 and TRBJ2-1; 9 nucleotides agree with TRBD2. CDR3 amino acids: CASSLVPAGGVREYNEQFF. In DNA form, the CDR3 reads TGTGCCAGCAGCTTAGTCCCAGCGGGGGGTGTCCGTGAGTACAATGAGCAGTTCTTC.